This TCR beta chain was sequenced for a study of monozygotic twins with inflammatory bowel disease. No DNA is given; TCRdb re-called the 5' RACE reads and lists each CDR3 protein once. In all, the sample yields around 380,000 distinct CDR3 sequences. Germline V CDR1 and CDR2: SGHRS, YFSETQ. The CDR3 spans 13 residues. The TCR was taken from a human donor with ulcerative colitis or Crohn's disease, or a healthy co-twin of an affected twin (not recorded which). The sample was blood. The J gene is TRBJ1-1, the V gene TRBV5-1. The CDR3 sequence is CASSLAGRPEAFF.